This T cell receptor (beta chain) was identified in a study of liver allograft versus peripheral blood T cells. Study-level background: T cell receptor repertoires in transplanted livers were compared with those in recipients' peripheral blood.

Germline CDR1 is SGHDN and CDR2 is FVKESK. This CDR3 spans 16 amino acids. General study points: There were reportedly differences between T cell receptor repertoires inside liver allografts and those in peripheral blood.

About this clonotype itself: No antigen is known for it. The junction and the germline gene differ at one end; a read error may be behind it.

TCRdb passed the reads through MiXCR, listing each CDR3 protein once. The sample lists some 9,000 distinct CDR3 sequences, roughly a quarter occurring once. The clonotype was recovered from a human patient who had a liver transplant. The graft donor may be the source of some T cells. This sequence joins TRBV14 and TRBJ2-6; weak D call: TRBD2 (5 bases). The CDR3: CQQPRPPRGGANVLTF. In DNA, the CDR3 is TGCCAGCAGCCAAGACCCCCTCGGGGTGGGGCCAACGTCCTGACTTTC. Together with reference TRBV14 and TRBJ2-6, the CDR3 gives the full variable domain: EAGVTQFPSHSVIEKGQTVTLRCDPISGHDNLYWYRRVMGKEIKFLLHFVKESKQDESGMPNNRFLAERTGGTYSTLKVQPAELEDSGVYFCQQPRPPRGGANVLTFGAGSRLTVL.